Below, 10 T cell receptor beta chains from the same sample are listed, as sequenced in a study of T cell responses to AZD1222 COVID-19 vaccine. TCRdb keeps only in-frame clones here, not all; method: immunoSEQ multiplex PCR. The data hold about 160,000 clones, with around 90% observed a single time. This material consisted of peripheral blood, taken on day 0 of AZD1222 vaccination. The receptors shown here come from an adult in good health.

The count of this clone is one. The CDR3 loop reads CASSPPDTTGELFF. Here the CDR3 DNA reads TGTGCCAGCAGCCCGCCTGACACAACCGGGGAGCTGTTTTTT. The V call is TRBV4-2, the J call TRBJ2-2; D is uncertain. Germline-derived CDR1 and CDR2 are LGHNA and YNFKEQ. The germline V and J ends were trimmed by 4 bases and 5 bases, with 11 bases remaining between them. The CDR3 contains 14 residues.

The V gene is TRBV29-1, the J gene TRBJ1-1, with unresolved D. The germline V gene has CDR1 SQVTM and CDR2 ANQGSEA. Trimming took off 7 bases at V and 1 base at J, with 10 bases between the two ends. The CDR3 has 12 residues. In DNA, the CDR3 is TGCAGCGGCCGAAGGAGGAACACTGAAGCTTTCTTT. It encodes CSGRRRNTEAFF.

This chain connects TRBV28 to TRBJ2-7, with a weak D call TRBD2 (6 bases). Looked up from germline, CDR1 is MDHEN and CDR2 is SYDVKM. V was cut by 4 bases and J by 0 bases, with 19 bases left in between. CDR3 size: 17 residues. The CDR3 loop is CASSSGSGSPSSYEQYF. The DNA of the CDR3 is TGTGCCAGCAGTTCGGGTAGCGGAAGCCCGAGCTCCTACGAGCAGTACTTC.

CDR3 bases: TGTGCCAGCAGCACCGGAGGGCGCGCGAATCTGTATGGCTACACCTTC. It is translated as CASSTGGRANLYGYTF. The chain has TRBV27 and TRBJ1-2; D is uncertain. Trimming took off 6 bases at V and 5 bases at J, with 22 bases between the two ends. CDR3 size: 16 residues. Germline V gives CDR1 MNHEY, CDR2 SMNVEV (reference sequence).

This CDR3 is CATSNPEGLAGANTGELFF. Written as DNA, the CDR3 is TGTGCCACCAGCAATCCCGAGGGACTAGCGGGAGCGAACACCGGGGAGCTGTTTTTT. This chain joins TRBV15 and TRBJ2-2; 14 nucleotides match TRBD2. With 4 bases clipped from V and 0 bases from J, the junction kept 7 bases outside the gene matches. Germline V gene lookup returns CDR1 LNHNV and CDR2 YYDKDF (reference sequence). The CDR3 extends over 19 amino acids.

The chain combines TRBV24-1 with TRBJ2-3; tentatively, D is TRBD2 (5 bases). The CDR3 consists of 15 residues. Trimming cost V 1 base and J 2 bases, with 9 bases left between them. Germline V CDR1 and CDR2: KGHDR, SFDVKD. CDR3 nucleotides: TGTGCCACCAGTGATTTAGAGGACTCCACAGATACGCAGTATTTT. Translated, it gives CATSDLEDSTDTQYF.

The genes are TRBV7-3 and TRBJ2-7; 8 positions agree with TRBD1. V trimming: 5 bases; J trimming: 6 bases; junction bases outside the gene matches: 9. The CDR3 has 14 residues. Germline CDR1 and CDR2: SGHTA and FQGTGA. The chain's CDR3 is CASSPGQGSIEQYF. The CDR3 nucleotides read TGTGCCAGCAGCCCCGGACAGGGCTCCATCGAGCAGTACTTC.

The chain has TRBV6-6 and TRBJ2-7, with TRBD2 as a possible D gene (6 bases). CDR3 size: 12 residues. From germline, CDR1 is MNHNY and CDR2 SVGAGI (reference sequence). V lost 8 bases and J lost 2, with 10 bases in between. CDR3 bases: TGTGCCAGCGCTGAGCGGGCCTACGAGCAGTACTTC. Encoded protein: CASAERAYEQYF.

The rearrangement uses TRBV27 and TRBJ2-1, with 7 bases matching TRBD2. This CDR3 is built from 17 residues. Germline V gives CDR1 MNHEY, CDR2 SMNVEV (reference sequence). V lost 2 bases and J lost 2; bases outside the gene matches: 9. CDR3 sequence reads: CASSLGGGRTAYNEQFF. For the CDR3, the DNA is TGTGCCAGCAGTTTAGGGGGAGGGCGAACCGCCTACAATGAGCAGTTCTTC.

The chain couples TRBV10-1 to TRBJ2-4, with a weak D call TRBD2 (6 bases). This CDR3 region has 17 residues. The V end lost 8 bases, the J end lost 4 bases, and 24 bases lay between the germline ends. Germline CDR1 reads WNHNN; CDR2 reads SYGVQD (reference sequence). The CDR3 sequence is CASLGLAQPRGKNIQYF. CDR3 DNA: TGCGCCAGCCTGGGCCTAGCGCAACCCCGGGGGAAAAACATTCAGTACTTC.